These 3 T cell receptor beta chains came from one sample sequenced in a study of blood T cell repertoires in COVID-19. Assay used: immunoSEQ multiplex PCR; TCRdb lists only in-frame clones, some missing. Seen here are almost 200,000 clones, about 90% observed once, and the top ten hold about 0.72%. Sample: peripheral blood. These TCRs come from a woman in her seventies with acute or convalescent COVID-19.

DNA of the CDR3: TGTGCCAGCAGTGCCCCGGGCAGCGGGACCGGGGAGCTGTTTTTT. It yields the protein CASSAPGSGTGELFF. The chain couples TRBV27 to TRBJ2-2; TRBD2 is a possible D gene (6 bases). This CDR3 region has 15 residues. Trimming took 5 bases from V and 5 from J, leaving 15 bases between them. Germline V gene sequence: CDR1 MNHEY, CDR2 SMNVEV (reference sequence).

The rearrangement links TRBV6-5 to TRBJ1-2; 9 bases match TRBD1. The CDR3 totals 15 residues. Germline CDR1 is MNHEY and CDR2 is SVGAGI. The junction had 11 bases not matched to a gene; V was cut back by 6 bases and J by 6 bases. This chain's CDR3 is CASRGQGKLHNGYTF. As DNA, the CDR3 is TGTGCCAGCAGGGGACAGGGAAAACTCCACAATGGCTACACCTTC.

The chain employs TRBV7-2 and TRBJ1-2; 7 bases agree with TRBD1. The CDR3 consists of 13 residues. From germline, CDR1 is SGHTA and CDR2 FQGNSA. V was clipped by 5 bases and J by 5 bases; unmatched bases: 5. The CDR3 region has the DNA TGTGCCAGCAGCCAAGGGACAGAATATGGCTACACCTTC. This translates into CASSQGTEYGYTF.